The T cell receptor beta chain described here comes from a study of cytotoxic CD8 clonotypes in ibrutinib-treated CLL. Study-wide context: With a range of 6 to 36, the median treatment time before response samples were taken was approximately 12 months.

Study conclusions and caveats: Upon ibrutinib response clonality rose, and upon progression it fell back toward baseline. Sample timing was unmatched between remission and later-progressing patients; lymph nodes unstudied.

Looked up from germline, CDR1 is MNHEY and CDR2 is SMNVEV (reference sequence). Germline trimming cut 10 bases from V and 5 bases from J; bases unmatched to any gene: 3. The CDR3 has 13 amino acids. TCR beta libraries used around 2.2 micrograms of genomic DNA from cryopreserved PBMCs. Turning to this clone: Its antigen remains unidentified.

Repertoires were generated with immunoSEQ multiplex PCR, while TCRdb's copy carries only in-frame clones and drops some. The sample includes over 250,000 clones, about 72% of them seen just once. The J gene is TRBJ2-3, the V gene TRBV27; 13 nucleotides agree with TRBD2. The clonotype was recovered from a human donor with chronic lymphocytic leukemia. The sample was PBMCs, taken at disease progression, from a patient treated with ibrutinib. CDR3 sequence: CATGLAGEDTQYF. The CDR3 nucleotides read TGTGCCACCGGACTAGCGGGAGAAGATACGCAGTATTTT.